Presented here are 20 T cell receptor beta chains from one specimen sequenced in a study of T cells after yellow fever vaccination (dated by TCRdb to about 2019). The library came from 5' RACE. Sequencer: Illumina HiSeq 2500. TCRdb trimmed the raw reads at Q25, called clones with MiXCR and kept productive beta chains. Merged by CDR3 protein, the rows form single entries marked with the most common genes and DNA. For this sample the table gives approximately 550,000 distinct CDR3 sequences, of which 15% to 20% were detected only once. More than 13% of the sample comes from the top ten. What the treatment or condition label conveys for this sample: live attenuated yellow fever vaccine strain. The sample here was PBMCs, taken 15 days after the yellow fever booster vaccination. Source of these receptors: a young man who received the YFV17D yellow fever vaccine.

This clonotype has more than one count but fewer than ten. V and J are TRBV9 and TRBJ2-1; the D gene is possibly TRBD2 (5 bases). Germline V CDR1 and CDR2: SGDLS, YYNGEE. Trimming took off 3 bases at V and 3 bases at J, with 10 bases between the two ends. The CDR3 covers 14 residues. The chain's CDR3 is CASSGLNGYNEQFF. DNA for the CDR3: TGTGCCAGCAGCGGACTAAACGGCTACAATGAGCAGTTCTTC. The full variable domain, rest sourced from reference TRBV9 and TRBJ2-1, is DSGVTQTPKHLITATGQRVTLRCSPRSGDLSVYWYQQSLDQGLQFLIQYYNGEERAKGNILERFSAQQFPDLHSELNLSSLELGDSALYFCASSGLNGYNEQFFGPGTRLTVL.

The V call is TRBV28, the J call TRBJ2-7; 10 nucleotides align to TRBD2. Germline CDR1 and CDR2: MDHEN and SYDVKM. V was pared by 2 bases and J by 4 bases, with 5 bases of the junction left unmatched. The CDR3 has 15 amino acids. The CDR3 protein is CASSLGGTSAYEQYF. In nucleotides, the CDR3 is TGTGCCAGCAGTTTAGGGGGGACTAGCGCATACGAGCAGTACTTC.

This clonotype has only a few counts. This chain connects TRBV7-8 to TRBJ2-5; tentative D call: TRBD2 (5 bases). Germline lookup yields CDR1 SGHVS and CDR2 FQNEAQ. CDR3 length: 13 amino acids. The V gene lost 7 bases and the J gene lost 3 bases, with 12 bases spanning the gap. DNA of the CDR3: TGTGCCAGCACTTCCTTAGCGAAAGAGACCCAGTACTTC. Translated: CASTSLAKETQYF.

The rearrangement joins TRBV6-2 or TRBV6-3 to TRBJ2-2, with D tentatively TRBD1 (5 bases). CDR1 is MNHEY and CDR2 is SVGEGT in the germline V gene. The CDR3 loop spans 13 amino acids. V was pared by 8 bases and J by 9 bases, with 16 bases between. CDR3 in amino acids: CASCENRFRELFF. The CDR3, as DNA: TGTGCCAGCTGTGAGAACAGGTTTCGGGAGCTGTTTTTT.

The CDR3 region has the DNA TGTGCCAGCCAGGACGGGGAGCTGTTTTTT. Translation gives CASQDGELFF. The chain joins TRBV6-6 to TRBJ2-2, with unresolved D. The germline CDR1 and CDR2 sequences are MNHNY and SVGAGI (reference sequence). The CDR3 is 10 amino acids. Trimming stripped 8 bases from V and 7 bases from J, with 5 bases between.

The chain uses TRBV7-2 and TRBJ2-3; TRBD2 aligns across 10 bases. Germline V lookup: CDR1 SGHTA, CDR2 FQGNSA. V shed 2 bases, J shed 3 bases, and the junction held 8 bases outside the gene matches. This CDR3 region has 17 residues. Here the CDR3 reads CASSLTSGKFGTDTQYF. The CDR3 nucleotides are TGTGCCAGCAGCTTAACTAGCGGGAAATTCGGGACAGATACGCAGTATTTT.

This chain links TRBV30 with TRBJ2-2; no clear D gene. CDR1 GTSNPN and CDR2 SVGIG come from the germline V gene (reference sequence). This CDR3 is built from 13 residues. The V end was cut by 1 base, the J end by 7 bases, with 10 bases between. DNA for the CDR3: TGTGCCTGGAGTGCCGGGTTCGGCGGGGAGCTGTTTTTT. As protein: CAWSAGFGGELFF.

This clonotype was counted only a few times. The V call is TRBV4-2, the J call TRBJ2-1, with no clear D. The germline gives CDR1 LGHNA, CDR2 YNFKEQ. V was clipped by 2 bases and J by 9 bases, with 17 bases between them. The CDR3 extends over 15 amino acids. CDR3 in amino acids: CASSQPTNPRGEQFF. In DNA, the CDR3 is TGTGCCAGCAGCCAACCTACAAACCCCCGAGGTGAGCAGTTCTTC.

This clonotype was seen a few times. The chain couples TRBV20-1 to TRBJ2-5; a possible D gene is TRBD1 (5 bases). V lost 2 bases and J 4 bases, leaving 11 bases between the germline ends. Per germline, CDR1 DFQATT and CDR2 SNEGSKA (reference sequence). This CDR3 spans 13 amino acids. CDR3 DNA sequence: TGCAGTGCTAGATGGCAGGGCAGAGAGACCCAGTACTTC. Its translation: CSARWQGRETQYF.

This sequence joins TRBV12-3 or TRBV12-4 and TRBJ2-1, with TRBD2 identical over 10 bases. The CDR3 is made up of 17 amino acids. After removal of 4 bases from V and 6 bases from J, the junction contained 12 bases not matched to a gene. The CDR3 here is CASSSHQLAGYSNEQFF. Here the CDR3 DNA reads TGTGCCAGCAGTTCTCACCAACTAGCGGGATATTCCAATGAGCAGTTCTTC.

This clonotype has a handful of counts. The CDR3 loop is CASSQVFRGTSYEQYF. Here the CDR3 DNA reads TGCGCCAGCAGCCAAGTCTTTCGGGGGACCTCCTACGAGCAGTACTTC. This chain joins TRBV4-3 and TRBJ2-7; perhaps TRBD2 as D (6 bases). Germline CDR1 and CDR2: LGHNA and YSLEER. The CDR3 sequence is 16 residues long. V was trimmed by 1 base and J by 0 bases, leaving 13 bases between them.

In its sample, this clonotype was seen a few times. The rearrangement joins TRBV6-2 or TRBV6-3 to TRBJ2-1; TRBD2 matches at 7 bases. With V trimmed by 5 bases and J by 6 bases, 7 bases remained unmatched. The germline gives CDR1 MNHEY, CDR2 SVGEGT. The CDR3 is 14 residues long. CDR3 protein: CASSRAGVGNEQFF. For the CDR3, the DNA is TGTGCCAGCAGTAGGGCGGGAGTAGGCAATGAGCAGTTCTTC.

The chain has TRBV12-3 or TRBV12-4 and TRBJ2-5; 8 nucleotides match TRBD1. The CDR3 length is 15 residues. V lost 5 bases to trimming and J lost 0 bases; unmatched junction nucleotides: 5. The CDR3 loop is CASSGMDRDQETQYF. CDR3 sequence (DNA): TGTGCCAGCAGTGGGATGGACAGGGACCAAGAGACCCAGTACTTC.

This clonotype occurred a few times. The genes are TRBV2 and TRBJ2-1, with D tentatively TRBD2 (6 bases). The CDR3 length is 15 residues. Trimming took 6 bases from V and 7 from J, leaving 19 bases between them. Per the germline V gene, CDR1 is SNHLY and CDR2 is FYNNEI. The CDR3 sequence: CASSFGSGAGNEQFF. The CDR3 DNA reads as TGTGCCAGCAGCTTCGGGAGTGGGGCAGGGAATGAGCAGTTCTTC. Full variable domain (missing parts from reference TRBV2 and TRBJ2-1): EPEVTQTPSHQVTQMGQEVILRCVPISNHLYFYWYRQILGQKVEFLVSFYNNEISEKSEIFDDQFSVERPDGSNFTLKIRSTKLEDSAMYFCASSFGSGAGNEQFFGPGTRLTVL.

This clonotype turned up a few times. The rearrangement links TRBV14 to TRBJ2-1, with TRBD1 matching 7 bases. The V gene's germline CDR1 is SGHDN and CDR2 FVKESK. With 4 bases clipped from V and 2 bases from J, the junction kept 5 bases outside the gene matches. The CDR3 length is 15 residues. CDR3: CASSPTGWTYNEQFF. CDR3 bases: TGTGCCAGCAGCCCGACAGGGTGGACCTACAATGAGCAGTTCTTC.

The chain couples TRBV20-1 to TRBJ2-2; TRBD1 aligns across 9 bases. CDR1 DFQATT and CDR2 SNEGSKA come from the germline V gene (reference sequence). The CDR3 totals 16 residues. The J segment lost 7 bases and the V segment lost 3 bases, leaving 12 bases of the junction unmatched. The CDR3 loop reads CSASGGQGPLGGELFF. CDR3 nucleotide sequence: TGCAGTGCTAGCGGGGGACAGGGTCCCTTAGGCGGGGAGCTGTTTTTT.

The J gene is TRBJ2-5, the V gene TRBV15, with 11 bases fitting TRBD2. Germline CDR1 and CDR2: LNHNV and YYDKDF (reference sequence). CDR3 length: 16 residues. Trimming took 0 bases from V and 4 from J; bases not matched to a gene: 4. The CDR3 coding sequence is TGTGCCACCAGCAGAGAGGTTACTAGCGGGAGAGAGACCCAGTACTTC. It yields the protein CATSREVTSGRETQYF.

Only a few counts were recorded for this clonotype. The gene calls are TRBV12-3 or TRBV12-4 and TRBJ2-2; 11 bases are a match to TRBD2. This CDR3 region has 18 residues. The junction had 12 bases not matched to a gene; V was cut back by 4 bases and J by 5 bases. CDR3 loop: CASSSDLTSGSSTGELFF. The CDR3 DNA sequence: TGTGCCAGCAGTTCCGATCTCACTAGCGGGAGTAGTACCGGGGAGCTGTTTTTT.

The chain employs TRBV28 and TRBJ1-5; a possible D gene is TRBD1 (6 bases). Germline V gives CDR1 MDHEN, CDR2 SYDVKM. This CDR3 has 14 residues. The V end was cut by 4 bases, the J end by 7 bases, with 14 bases between. The CDR3 reads CASSSTGFNQPQHF. In DNA form, the CDR3 reads TGTGCCAGCAGTTCGACAGGATTTAACCAGCCCCAGCATTTT.

This chain connects TRBV7-9 to TRBJ2-3; tentatively, D is TRBD1 (6 bases). This CDR3 spans 14 amino acids. Trimming removed 5 bases at V and 4 bases at J, with 13 bases between. Germline lookup yields CDR1 SEHNR and CDR2 FQNEAQ (reference sequence). For the CDR3, the DNA is TGTGCCAGCAGCAACCGCAGGGGAGCAGATACGCAGTATTTT. It is translated as CASSNRRGADTQYF.